What follows describes a single T cell receptor beta chain. As yet, its antigen is unknown. The entry originates in a study of shared clonotypes between healthy human individuals. Overall study context: Per donor, three plates held CD4 naive cells, three held CD4 memory, two held CD8 naive and one held CD8 memory.

The germline V gene encodes CDR1 SGDLS and CDR2 YYNGEE. This CDR3 contains 15 residues. V was clipped by 0 bases and J by 2 bases, with 9 bases between them. Libraries were prepared by immunoSEQ multiplex PCR; TCRdb keeps only in-frame clonotypes and omits some of them. The sample has some 240,000 clones, approximately 65% seen once; the top ten hold around 10%. Study outcomes and limitations: Shared clonotypes across all four donors exceeded non-shared ones in generation probability.

Source material: memory CD4+ T cells sorted from blood. Indicated subset: CD45RA-negative fraction. The receptor was derived from a man in his thirties or forties in good health. The rearrangement joins TRBV9 to TRBJ2-1, with D possibly called TRBD1 or TRBD2 (6 bases each). The CDR3 spells CASSVEGGTYNEQFF. Here the CDR3 DNA reads TGTGCCAGCAGCGTAGAGGGGGGAACCTACAATGAGCAGTTCTTC.